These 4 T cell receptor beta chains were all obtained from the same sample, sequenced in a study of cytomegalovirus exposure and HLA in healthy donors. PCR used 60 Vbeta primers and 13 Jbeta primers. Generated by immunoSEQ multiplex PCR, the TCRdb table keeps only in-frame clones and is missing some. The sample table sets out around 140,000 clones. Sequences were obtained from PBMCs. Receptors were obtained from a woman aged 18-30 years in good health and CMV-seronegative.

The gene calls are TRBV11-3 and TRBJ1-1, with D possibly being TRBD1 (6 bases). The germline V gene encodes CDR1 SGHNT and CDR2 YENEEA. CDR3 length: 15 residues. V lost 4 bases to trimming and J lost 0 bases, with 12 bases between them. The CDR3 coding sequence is TGTGCCAGCAGCTCACCGGGACAAATGAACACTGAAGCTTTCTTT. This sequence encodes CASSSPGQMNTEAFF.

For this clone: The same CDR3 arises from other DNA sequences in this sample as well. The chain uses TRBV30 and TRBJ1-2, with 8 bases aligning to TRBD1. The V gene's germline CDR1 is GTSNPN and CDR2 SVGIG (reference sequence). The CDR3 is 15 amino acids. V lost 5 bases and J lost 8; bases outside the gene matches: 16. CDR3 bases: TGTGCCTGGCGGTCTGGAGGACAGGGAATGTACGGCTACACCTTC. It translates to CAWRSGGQGMYGYTF.

The CDR3: CASRSSGRPGDTQYF. CDR3 nucleotides: TGTGCCAGCAGATCCAGCGGGAGGCCAGGGGATACGCAGTATTTT. This chain connects TRBV6-5 to TRBJ2-3; 9 nucleotides match TRBD2. Looked up from germline, CDR1 is MNHEY and CDR2 is SVGAGI. V lost 6 bases to trimming and J lost 6 bases; unmatched junction nucleotides: 10. This CDR3 region has 15 residues.

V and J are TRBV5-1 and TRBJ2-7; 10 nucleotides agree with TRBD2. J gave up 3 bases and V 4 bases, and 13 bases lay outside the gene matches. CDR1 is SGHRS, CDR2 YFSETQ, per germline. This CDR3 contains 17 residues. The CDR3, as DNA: TGCGCCAGCAGCCTGGACCCAACTAGCGGGACATTCTACGAGCAGTACTTC. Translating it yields CASSLDPTSGTFYEQYF.